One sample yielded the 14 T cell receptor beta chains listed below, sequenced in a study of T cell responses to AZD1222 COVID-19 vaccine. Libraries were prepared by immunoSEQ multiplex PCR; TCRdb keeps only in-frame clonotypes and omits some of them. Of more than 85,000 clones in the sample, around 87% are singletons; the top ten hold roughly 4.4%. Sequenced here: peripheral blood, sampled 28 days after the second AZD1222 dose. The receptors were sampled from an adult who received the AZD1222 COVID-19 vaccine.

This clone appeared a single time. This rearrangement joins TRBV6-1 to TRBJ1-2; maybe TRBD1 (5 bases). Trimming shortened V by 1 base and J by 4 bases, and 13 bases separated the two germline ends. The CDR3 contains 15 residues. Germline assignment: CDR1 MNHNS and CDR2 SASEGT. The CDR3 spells CASSEVGGVTYGYTF. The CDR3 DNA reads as TGTGCCAGCAGTGAAGTTGGGGGGGTGACCTATGGCTACACCTTC.

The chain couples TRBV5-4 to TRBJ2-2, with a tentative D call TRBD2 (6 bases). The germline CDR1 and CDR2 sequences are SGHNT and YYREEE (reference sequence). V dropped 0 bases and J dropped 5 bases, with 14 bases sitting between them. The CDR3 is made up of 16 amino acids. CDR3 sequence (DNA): TGTGCCAGCAGCTTGGGCACTAGCCATAGGACCGGGGAGCTGTTTTTT. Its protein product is CASSLGTSHRTGELFF.

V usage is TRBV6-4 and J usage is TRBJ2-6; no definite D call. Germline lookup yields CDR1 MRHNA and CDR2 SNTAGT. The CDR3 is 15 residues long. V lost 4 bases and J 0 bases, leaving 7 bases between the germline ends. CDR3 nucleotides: TGTGCCAGCAGTGCGGACGGCTCTGGGGCCAACGTCCTGACTTTC. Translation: CASSADGSGANVLTF.

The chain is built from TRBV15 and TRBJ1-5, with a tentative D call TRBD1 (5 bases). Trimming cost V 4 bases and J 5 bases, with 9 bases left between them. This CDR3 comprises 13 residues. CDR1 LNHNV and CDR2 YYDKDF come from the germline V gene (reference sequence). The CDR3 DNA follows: TGTGCCACCAGCACCCAGGGAGATCAGCCCCAGCATTTT. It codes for CATSTQGDQPQHF.

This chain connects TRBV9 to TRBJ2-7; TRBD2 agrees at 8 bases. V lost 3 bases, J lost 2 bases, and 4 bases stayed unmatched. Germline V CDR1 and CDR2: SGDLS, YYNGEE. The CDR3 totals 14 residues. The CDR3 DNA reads TGTGCCAGCAGCGCGACTAGCGCTGCCTACGAGCAGTACTTC. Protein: CASSATSAAYEQYF.

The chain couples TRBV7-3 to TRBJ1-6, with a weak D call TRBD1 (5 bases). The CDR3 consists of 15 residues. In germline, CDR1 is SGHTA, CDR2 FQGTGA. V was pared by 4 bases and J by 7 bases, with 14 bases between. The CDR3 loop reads CASSSETGPNSPLHF. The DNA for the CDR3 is TGTGCCAGCAGCTCTGAAACGGGGCCCAATTCACCCCTCCACTTT. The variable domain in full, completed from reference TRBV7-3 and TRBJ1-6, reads GAGVSQTPSNKVTEKGKYVELRCDPISGHTALYWYRQSLGQGPEFLIYFQGTGAADDSGLPNDRFFAVRPEGSVSTLKIQRTERGDSAVYLCASSSETGPNSPLHFGNGTRLTVT.

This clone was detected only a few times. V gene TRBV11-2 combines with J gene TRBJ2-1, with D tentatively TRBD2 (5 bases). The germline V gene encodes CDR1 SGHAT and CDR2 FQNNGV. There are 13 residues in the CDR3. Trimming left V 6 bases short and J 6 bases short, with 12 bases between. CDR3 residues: CASRIGLTNEQFF. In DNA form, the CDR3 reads TGTGCCAGCAGAATAGGACTGACCAATGAGCAGTTCTTC.

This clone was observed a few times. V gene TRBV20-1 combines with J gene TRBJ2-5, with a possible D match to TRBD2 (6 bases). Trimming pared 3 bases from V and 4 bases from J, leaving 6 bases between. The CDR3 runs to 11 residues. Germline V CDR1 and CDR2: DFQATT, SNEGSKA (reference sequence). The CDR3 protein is CSASGGETQYF. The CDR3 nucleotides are TGCAGTGCTAGCGGGGGAGAGACCCAGTACTTC.

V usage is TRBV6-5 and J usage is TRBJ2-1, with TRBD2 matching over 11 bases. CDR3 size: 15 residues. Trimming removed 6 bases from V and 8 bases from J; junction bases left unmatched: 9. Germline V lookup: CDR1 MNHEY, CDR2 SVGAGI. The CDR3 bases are TGTGCCAGCAGGAAAACTAGCGGGAGCATCGATGAGCAGTTCTTC. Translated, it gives CASRKTSGSIDEQFF.

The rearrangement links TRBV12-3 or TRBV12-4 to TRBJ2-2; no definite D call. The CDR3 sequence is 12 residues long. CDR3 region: CVSVKVRGELFF. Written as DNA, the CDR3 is TGTGTTTCTGTGAAAGTACGGGGGGAGCTGTTTTTT.

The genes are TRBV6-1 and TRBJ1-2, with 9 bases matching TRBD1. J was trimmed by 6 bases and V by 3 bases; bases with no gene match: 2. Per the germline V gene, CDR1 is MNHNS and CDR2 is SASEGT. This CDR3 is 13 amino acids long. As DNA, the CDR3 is TGTGCCAGCAGTGACGACAGGGGGAATGGCTACACCTTC. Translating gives CASSDDRGNGYTF.

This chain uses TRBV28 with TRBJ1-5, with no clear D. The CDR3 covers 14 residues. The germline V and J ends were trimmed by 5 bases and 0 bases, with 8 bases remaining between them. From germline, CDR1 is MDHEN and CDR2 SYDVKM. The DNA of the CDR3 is TGTGCCAGCAGTGTCGGGTATAGCAATCAGCCCCAGCATTTT. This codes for CASSVGYSNQPQHF. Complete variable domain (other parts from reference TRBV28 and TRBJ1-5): DVKVTQSSRYLVKRTGEKVFLECVQDMDHENMFWYRQDPGLGLRLIYFSYDVKMKEKGDIPEGYSVSREKKERFSLILESASTNQTSMYLCASSVGYSNQPQHFGDGTRLSIL.

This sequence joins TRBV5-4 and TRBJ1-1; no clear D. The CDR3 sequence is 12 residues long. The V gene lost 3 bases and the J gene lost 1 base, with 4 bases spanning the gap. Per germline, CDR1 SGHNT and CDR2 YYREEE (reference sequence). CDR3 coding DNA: TGTGCCAGCAGCTGGGGGAACACTGAAGCTTTCTTT. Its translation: CASSWGNTEAFF.

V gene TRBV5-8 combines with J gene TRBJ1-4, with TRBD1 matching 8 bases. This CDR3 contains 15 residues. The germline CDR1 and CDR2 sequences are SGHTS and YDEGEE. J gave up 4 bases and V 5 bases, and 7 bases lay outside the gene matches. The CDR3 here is CASRRGQGLNEKLFF. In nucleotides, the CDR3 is TGTGCCAGCAGACGCGGACAGGGCCTTAATGAAAAACTGTTTTTT.